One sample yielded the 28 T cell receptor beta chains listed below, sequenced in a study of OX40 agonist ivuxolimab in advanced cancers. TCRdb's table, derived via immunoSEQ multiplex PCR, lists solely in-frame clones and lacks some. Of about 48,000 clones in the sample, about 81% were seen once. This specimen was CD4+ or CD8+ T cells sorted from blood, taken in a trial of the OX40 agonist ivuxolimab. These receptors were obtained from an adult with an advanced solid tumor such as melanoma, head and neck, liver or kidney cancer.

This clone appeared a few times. The CDR3: CASSPGQQYGYTF. CDR3 nucleotides: TGTGCCAGCAGCCCGGGACAGCAATATGGCTACACCTTC. The chain links TRBV5-6 to TRBJ1-2, with TRBD1 matching 7 bases. This CDR3 spans 13 amino acids. Per the germline V gene, CDR1 is SGHDT and CDR2 is YYEEEE. The V segment lost 4 bases and the J segment 5 bases; nucleotides outside the gene matches: 5.

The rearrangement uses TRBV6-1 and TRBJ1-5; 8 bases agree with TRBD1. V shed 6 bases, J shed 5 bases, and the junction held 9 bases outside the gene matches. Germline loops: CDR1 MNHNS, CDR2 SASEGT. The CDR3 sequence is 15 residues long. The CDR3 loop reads CASRTNSGGHQPQHF. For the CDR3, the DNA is TGTGCCAGCAGGACAAACTCAGGGGGCCATCAGCCCCAGCATTTT.

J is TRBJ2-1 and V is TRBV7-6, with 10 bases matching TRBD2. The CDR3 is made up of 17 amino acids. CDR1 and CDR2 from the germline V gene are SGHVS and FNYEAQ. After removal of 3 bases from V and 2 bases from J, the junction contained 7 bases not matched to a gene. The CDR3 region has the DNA TGTGCCAGCAGCTTCGGGCTAGCGGGAGTTGCCTACAATGAGCAGTTCTTC. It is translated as CASSFGLAGVAYNEQFF. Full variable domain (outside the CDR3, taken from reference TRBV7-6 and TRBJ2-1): GAGVSQSPRYKVTKRGQDVALRCDPISGHVSLYWYRQALGQGPEFLTYFNYEAQQDKSGLPNDRFSAERPEGSISTLTIQRTEQRDSAMYRCASSFGLAGVAYNEQFFGPGTRLTVL.

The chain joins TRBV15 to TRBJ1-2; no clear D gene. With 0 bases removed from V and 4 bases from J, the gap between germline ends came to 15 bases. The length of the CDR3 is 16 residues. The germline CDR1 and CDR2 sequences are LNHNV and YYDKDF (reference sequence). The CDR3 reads CATSRDNADGGYGYTF. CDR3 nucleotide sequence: TGTGCCACCAGCAGAGATAACGCAGACGGTGGCTATGGCTACACCTTC.

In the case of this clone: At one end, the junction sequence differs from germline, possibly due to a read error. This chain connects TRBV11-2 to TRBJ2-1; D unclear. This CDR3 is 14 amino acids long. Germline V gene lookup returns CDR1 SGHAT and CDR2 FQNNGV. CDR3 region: CASSLAYVYSEQFF. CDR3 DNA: TGTGCCAGCAGCTTAGCCTACGTCTACAGTGAGCAGTTCTTC.

In DNA, the CDR3 is TGCGCCAGCAGCTTGGAGAGGGGGACCCAGTACTTC. Amino acids: CASSLERGTQYF. V is TRBV5-1 and J is TRBJ2-5; D is perhaps TRBD1 or TRBD2 (5 bases each). The CDR3 has 12 amino acids. Trimming took 0 bases from V and 7 from J, leaving 7 bases between them. CDR1 and CDR2 (germline): SGHRS, YFSETQ.

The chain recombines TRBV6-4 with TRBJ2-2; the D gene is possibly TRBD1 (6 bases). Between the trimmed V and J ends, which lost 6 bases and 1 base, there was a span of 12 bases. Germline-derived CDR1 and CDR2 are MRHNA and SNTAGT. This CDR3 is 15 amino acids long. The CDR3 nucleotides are TGTGCCAGCAGCTTCGAGACAGGGAACACCGGGGAGCTGTTTTTT. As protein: CASSFETGNTGELFF.

The CDR3 DNA follows: TGTGCCAGCAGTGTCCGGGAGGGGGTCTCCTACGAGCAGTACTTC. Translating it yields CASSVREGVSYEQYF. This chain connects TRBV27 to TRBJ2-7; 8 bases map to TRBD2. CDR3 length equals 15 residues. Germline-derived CDR1 and CDR2 are MNHEY and SMNVEV (reference sequence). V lost 5 bases to trimming and J lost 0 bases; unmatched junction nucleotides: 6.

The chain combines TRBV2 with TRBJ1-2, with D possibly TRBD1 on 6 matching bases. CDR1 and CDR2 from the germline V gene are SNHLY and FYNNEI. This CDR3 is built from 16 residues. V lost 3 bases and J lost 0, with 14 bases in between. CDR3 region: CASSDSNREANYGYTF. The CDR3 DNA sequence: TGTGCCAGCAGTGACTCAAACAGGGAAGCTAACTATGGCTACACCTTC. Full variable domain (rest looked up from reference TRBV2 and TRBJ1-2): EPEVTQTPSHQVTQMGQEVILRCVPISNHLYFYWYRQILGQKVEFLVSFYNNEISEKSEIFDDQFSVERPDGSNFTLKIRSTKLEDSAMYFCASSDSNREANYGYTFGSGTRLTVV.

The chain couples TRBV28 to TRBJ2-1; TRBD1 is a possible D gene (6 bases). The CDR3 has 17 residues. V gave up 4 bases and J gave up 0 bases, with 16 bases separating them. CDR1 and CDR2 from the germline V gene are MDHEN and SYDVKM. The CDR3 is CASSSYSGVSSYNEQFF. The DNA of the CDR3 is TGTGCCAGCAGTTCTTATTCAGGGGTTAGCTCCTACAATGAGCAGTTCTTC.

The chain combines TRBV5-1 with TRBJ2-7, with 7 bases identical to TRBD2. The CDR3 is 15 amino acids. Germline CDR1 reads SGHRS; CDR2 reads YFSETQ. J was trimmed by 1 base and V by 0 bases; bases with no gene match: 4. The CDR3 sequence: CASSLGLAVSYEQYF. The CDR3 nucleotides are TGCGCCAGCAGCTTGGGCCTAGCGGTATCCTACGAGCAGTACTTC.

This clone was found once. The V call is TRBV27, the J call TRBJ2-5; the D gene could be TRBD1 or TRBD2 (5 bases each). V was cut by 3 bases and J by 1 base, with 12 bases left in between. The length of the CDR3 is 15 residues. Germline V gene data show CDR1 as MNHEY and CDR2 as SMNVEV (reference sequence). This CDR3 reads CASSFVGEIQETQYF. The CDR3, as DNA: TGTGCCAGCAGTTTTGTGGGGGAAATCCAAGAGACCCAGTACTTC.

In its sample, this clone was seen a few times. This chain's CDR3 is CATGAGFVSNYGYTF. In nucleotides, the CDR3 is TGTGCCACAGGTGCGGGGTTTGTTTCTAACTATGGCTACACCTTC. The chain joins TRBV28 to TRBJ1-2; D gene ambiguous. CDR1 is MDHEN, CDR2 SYDVKM, per germline. The CDR3 is 15 amino acids. Trimming left V 10 bases short and J 0 bases short, with 18 bases between.

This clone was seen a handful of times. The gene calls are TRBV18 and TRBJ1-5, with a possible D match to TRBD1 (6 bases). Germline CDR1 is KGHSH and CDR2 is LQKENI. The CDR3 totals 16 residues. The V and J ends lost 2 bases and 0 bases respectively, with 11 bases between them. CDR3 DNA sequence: TGTGCCAGCTCACCAGGGACATTGTATAGCAATCAGCCCCAGCATTTT. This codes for CASSPGTLYSNQPQHF. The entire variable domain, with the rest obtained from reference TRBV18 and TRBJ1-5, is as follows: NAGVMQNPRHLVRRRGQEARLRCSPMKGHSHVYWYRQLPEEGLKFMVYLQKENIIDESGMPKERFSAEFPKEGPSILRIQQVVRGDSAAYFCASSPGTLYSNQPQHFGDGTRLSIL.

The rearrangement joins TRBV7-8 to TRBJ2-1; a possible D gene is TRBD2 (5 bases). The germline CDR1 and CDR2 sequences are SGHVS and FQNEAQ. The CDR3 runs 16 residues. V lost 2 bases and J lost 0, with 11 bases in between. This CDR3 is CASSLRERSSYNEQFF. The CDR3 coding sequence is TGTGCCAGCAGCTTAAGGGAGCGGAGCTCCTACAATGAGCAGTTCTTC.

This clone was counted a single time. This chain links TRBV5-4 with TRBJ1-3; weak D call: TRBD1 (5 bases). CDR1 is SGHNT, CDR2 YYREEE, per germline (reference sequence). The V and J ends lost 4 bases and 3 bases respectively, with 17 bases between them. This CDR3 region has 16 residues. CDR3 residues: CASSQDIGTGGNTIYF. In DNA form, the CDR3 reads TGTGCCAGCAGCCAAGATATCGGGACGGGTGGAAACACCATATATTTT.

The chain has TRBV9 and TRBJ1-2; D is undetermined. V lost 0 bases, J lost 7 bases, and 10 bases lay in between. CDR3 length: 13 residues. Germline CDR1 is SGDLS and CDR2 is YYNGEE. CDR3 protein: CASSVDEGSGYTF. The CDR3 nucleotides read TGTGCCAGCAGCGTAGATGAGGGTAGTGGCTACACCTTC. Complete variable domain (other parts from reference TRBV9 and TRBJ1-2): DSGVTQTPKHLITATGQRVTLRCSPRSGDLSVYWYQQSLDQGLQFLIQYYNGEERAKGNILERFSAQQFPDLHSELNLSSLELGDSALYFCASSVDEGSGYTFGSGTRLTVV.

CDR3: CASSPPGPRSNQPQHF. Written as DNA, the CDR3 is TGCGCCAGCAGCCCGCCCGGGCCCCGGAGCAATCAGCCCCAGCATTTT. The chain combines TRBV4-1 with TRBJ1-5; no clear D. The CDR3 is made up of 16 amino acids. Germline V gives CDR1 MGHRA, CDR2 YSYEKL. Trimming took off 4 bases at V and 1 base at J, with 14 bases between the two ends.

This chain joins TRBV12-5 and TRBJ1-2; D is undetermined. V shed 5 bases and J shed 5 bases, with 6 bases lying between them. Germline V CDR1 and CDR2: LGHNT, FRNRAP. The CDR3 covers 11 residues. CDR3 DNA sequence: TGTGCTAGTGGTCTAAAGTATGGCTACACCTTC. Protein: CASGLKYGYTF.

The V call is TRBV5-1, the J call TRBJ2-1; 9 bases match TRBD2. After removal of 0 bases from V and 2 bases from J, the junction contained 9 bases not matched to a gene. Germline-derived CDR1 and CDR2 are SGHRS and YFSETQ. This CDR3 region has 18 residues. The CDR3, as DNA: TGCGCCAGCAGCTTGGCCAACAGGCTAGCGGGAACCTACAATGAGCAGTTCTTC. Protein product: CASSLANRLAGTYNEQFF. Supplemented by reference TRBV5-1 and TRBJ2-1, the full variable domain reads KAGVTQTPRYLIKTRGQQVTLSCSPISGHRSVSWYQQTPGQGLQFLFEYFSETQRNKGNFPGRFSGRQFSNSRSEMNVSTLELGDSALYLCASSLANRLAGTYNEQFFGPGTRLTVL.

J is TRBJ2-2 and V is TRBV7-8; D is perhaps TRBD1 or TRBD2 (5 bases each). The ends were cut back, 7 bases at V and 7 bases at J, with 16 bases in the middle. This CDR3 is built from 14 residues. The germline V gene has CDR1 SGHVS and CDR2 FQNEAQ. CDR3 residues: CASTGAGLYGELFF. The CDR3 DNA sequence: TGTGCCAGCACCGGGGCAGGGCTTTACGGGGAGCTGTTTTTT.

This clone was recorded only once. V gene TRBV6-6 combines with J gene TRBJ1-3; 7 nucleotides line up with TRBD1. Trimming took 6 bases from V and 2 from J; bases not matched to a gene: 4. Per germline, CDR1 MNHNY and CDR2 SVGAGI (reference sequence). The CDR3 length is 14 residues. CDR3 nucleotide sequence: TGTGCCAGCAGGGAAGGGACAGCTGGAAACACCATATATTTT. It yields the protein CASREGTAGNTIYF.

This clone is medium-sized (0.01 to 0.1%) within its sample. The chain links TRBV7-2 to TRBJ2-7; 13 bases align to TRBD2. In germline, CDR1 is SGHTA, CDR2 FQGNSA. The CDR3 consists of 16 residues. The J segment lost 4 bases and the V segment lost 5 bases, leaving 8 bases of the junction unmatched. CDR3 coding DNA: TGTGCCAGCAGCCTAAGGACTAGCGGGAGAGGGTACGAGCAGTACTTC. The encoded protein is CASSLRTSGRGYEQYF.

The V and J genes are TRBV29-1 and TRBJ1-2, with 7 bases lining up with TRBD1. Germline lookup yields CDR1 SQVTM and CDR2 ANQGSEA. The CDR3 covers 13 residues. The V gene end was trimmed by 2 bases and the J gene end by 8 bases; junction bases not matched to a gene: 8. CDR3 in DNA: TGCAGCGTTGAAACTTCAACAGGGGAGGGCTACACCTTC. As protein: CSVETSTGEGYTF.

The CDR3 reads CASSLGEGTGELFF. The CDR3 DNA reads as TGTGCCAGCAGTTTAGGGGAGGGTACCGGGGAGCTGTTTTTT. The rearrangement joins TRBV27 to TRBJ2-2, with 7 positions matching TRBD2. Germline CDR1 reads MNHEY; CDR2 reads SMNVEV (reference sequence). V was pared by 2 bases and J by 5 bases, with 2 bases of the junction left unmatched. The CDR3 has 14 amino acids.

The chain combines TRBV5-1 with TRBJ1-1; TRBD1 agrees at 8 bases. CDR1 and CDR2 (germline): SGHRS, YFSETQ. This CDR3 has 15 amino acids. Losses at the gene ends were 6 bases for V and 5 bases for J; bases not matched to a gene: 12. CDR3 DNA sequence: TGCGCCAGCACCACGCCCGGGACAGGAGGAACTGAAGCTTTCTTT. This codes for CASTTPGTGGTEAFF.

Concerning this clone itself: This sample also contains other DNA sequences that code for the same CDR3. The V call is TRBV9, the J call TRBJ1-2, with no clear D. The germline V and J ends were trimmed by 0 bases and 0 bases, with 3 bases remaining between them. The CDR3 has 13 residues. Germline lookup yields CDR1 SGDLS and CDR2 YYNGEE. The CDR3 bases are TGTGCCAGCAGCGTAGGAACTAACTATGGCTACACCTTC. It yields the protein CASSVGTNYGYTF.

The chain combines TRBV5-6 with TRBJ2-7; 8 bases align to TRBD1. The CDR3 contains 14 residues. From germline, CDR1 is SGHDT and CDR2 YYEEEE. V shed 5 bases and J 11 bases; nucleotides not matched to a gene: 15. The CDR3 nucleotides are TGTGCCAGCAGAGTACAGGGGGTAGGATTTTCGGAGTACTTC. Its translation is CASRVQGVGFSEYF.